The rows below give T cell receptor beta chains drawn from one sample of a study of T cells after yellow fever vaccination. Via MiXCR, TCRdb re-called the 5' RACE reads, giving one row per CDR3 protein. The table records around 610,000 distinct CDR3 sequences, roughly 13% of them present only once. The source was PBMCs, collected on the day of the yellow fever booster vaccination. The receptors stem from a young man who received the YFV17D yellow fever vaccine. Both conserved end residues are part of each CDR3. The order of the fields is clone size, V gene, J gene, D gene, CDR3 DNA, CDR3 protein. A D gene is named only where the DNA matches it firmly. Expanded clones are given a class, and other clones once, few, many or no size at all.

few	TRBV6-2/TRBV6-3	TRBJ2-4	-	TGTGCCAGCACCCCCCCGGGAAGCCGCGCCAAAAACATTCAGTACTTC	CASTPPGSRAKNIQYF
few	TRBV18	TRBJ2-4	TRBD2	TGTGCCAGCTCTCCCACGGGAGGAAGAGTCAAAAACATTCAGTACTTC	CASSPTGGRVKNIQYF
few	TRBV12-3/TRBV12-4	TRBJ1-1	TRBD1	TGTGCCAGCAGGGCTTGGGACAGCGAAGCTTTCTTT	CASRAWDSEAFF
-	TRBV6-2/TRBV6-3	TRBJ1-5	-	TGTGCCAGCGGGGGAGTGCGGGATCAGCCCCAGCATTTT	CASGGVRDQPQHF
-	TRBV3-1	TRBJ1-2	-	TGTGCCAGCAGCCAAGGGTACGGTTCGGGCTATGGCTACACCTTC	CASSQGYGSGYGYTF
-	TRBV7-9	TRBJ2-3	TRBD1	TGTGCCAGCAGAAAGACAGGGGATGGCACAGATACGCAGTATTTT	CASRKTGDGTDTQYF
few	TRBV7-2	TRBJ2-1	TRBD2	TGTGCCAGCAGCTTAGCGGCTCCGGGAGGCATCAATGAGCAGTTCTTC	CASSLAAPGGINEQFF
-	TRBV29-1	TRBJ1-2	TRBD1	TGCAGCGTTGATTCAGGGGGCGGCTATGGCTACACCTTC	CSVDSGGGYGYTF
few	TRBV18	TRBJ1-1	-	TGTGCCAGCACACAGGGTATCGGTGGCACTGAAGCTTTCTTT	CASTQGIGGTEAFF
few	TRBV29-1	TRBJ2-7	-	TGCAGCGCCGGCACTAGTGGGCCCTACGAGCAGTACTTC	CSAGTSGPYEQYF
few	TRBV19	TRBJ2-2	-	TGTGCCAGTAGTATCCAGCAGGGGAACACCGGGGAGCTGTTTTTT	CASSIQQGNTGELFF
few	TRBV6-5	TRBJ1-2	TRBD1	TGTGCCAGCAGGACAGGGGGCGTTTCTTATGGCTACACCTTC	CASRTGGVSYGYTF
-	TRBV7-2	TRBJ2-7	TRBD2	TGTGCCAGCAGCTTCTTAGCGGGCCCCACGGCCGGGCAGTACTTC	CASSFLAGPTAGQYF
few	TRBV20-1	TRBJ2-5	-	TGCAGTGCTCGGGGGCCAGGGAATCAAGAGACCCAGTACTTC	CSARGPGNQETQYF
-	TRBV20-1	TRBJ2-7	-	TGCAGTGCTAGTCCGGTCGGAGGGACGGCATACGAGCAGTACTTC	CSASPVGGTAYEQYF
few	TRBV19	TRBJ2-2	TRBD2	TGTGCCAGTAGTGAAGCGGGATTTGCCGGGGAGCTGTTTTTT	CASSEAGFAGELFF
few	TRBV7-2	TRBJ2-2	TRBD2	TGTGCCAGCAGCCCTTACGGACTAGCGGGAGCGGGGGGGGAGCTGTTTTTT	CASSPYGLAGAGGELFF
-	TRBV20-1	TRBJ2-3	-	TGCAGTGCTCCTGAATACAGGGTAGGGACAGATACGCAGTATTTT	CSAPEYRVGTDTQYF
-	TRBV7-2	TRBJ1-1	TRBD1	TGTGCCAGCATCGAACAGGGGGCTTTATCTGAAGCTTTCTTT	CASIEQGALSEAFF
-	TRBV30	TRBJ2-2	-	TGTGCCTGGAGTGTGAACAGCGGGGGGGAGCTGTTTTTT	CAWSVNSGGELFF
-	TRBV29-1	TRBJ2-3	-	TGCATCGTCCAAGGACAGAGCACAGATACGCAGTATTTT	CIVQGQSTDTQYF
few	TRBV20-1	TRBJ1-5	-	TGCAGTGCTGGGGAACACCTCAGGCAGCCCCAGCATTTT	CSAGEHLRQPQHF
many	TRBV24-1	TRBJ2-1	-	TGTGCCACCAGGGGGGCTTACAATGAGCAGTTCTTC	CATRGAYNEQFF
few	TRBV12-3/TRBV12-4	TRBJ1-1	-	TGTGCCAGCAGTTGGCGGACAGTAAACACTGAAGCTTTCTTT	CASSWRTVNTEAFF
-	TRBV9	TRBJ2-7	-	TGTGCCAGCAGCGTTCTACGGAGGGTTGCCTACGAGCAGTACTTC	CASSVLRRVAYEQYF
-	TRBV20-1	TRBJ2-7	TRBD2	TGCAGTGCTAGAACCGGGGGGCCCGAGGATAAAGCATTGTGGGGACTAGACCGACGGGAGCAGTACTTC	CSARTGGPEDKALWGLDRREQYF
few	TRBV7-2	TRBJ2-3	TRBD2	TGTGCCAGCAGCTCCCAGCGGGAGAGGGCAGATACGCAGTATTTT	CASSSQRERADTQYF
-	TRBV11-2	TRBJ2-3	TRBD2	TGTGCCAGCAGCGGTGGGACTAGCGGGAGACGGAGCACAGATACGCAGTATTTT	CASSGGTSGRRSTDTQYF
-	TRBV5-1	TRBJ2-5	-	TGCGCCAGCAGCCAGAGGGCTGAAGAGACCCAGTACTTC	CASSQRAEETQYF
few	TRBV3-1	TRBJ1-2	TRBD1	TGTGCCAGCAGCCCCTGGGACAGGGACGTCTATGGCTACACCTTC	CASSPWDRDVYGYTF
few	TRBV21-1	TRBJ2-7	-	TGTGCCAGCAGCGAACTAGCGGGACCCTACGAGCAGTACTTC	CASSELAGPYEQYF
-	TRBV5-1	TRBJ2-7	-	TGCGCCAGCAGCTTGGATCTGGGGAACTACGAGCAGTACTTC	CASSLDLGNYEQYF
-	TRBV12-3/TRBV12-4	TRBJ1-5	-	TGTGCCAGCAGCCAGCTAGTGGGCAATCAGCCCCAGCATTTT	CASSQLVGNQPQHF
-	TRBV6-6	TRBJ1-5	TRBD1	TGTGCCAGCAGAGGGACAGGGGCCCAGCCCCAGCATTTT	CASRGTGAQPQHF
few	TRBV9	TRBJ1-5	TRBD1	TGTGCCAGCAGCGGGGGGACAGGTCGCAATCAGCCCCAGCATTTT	CASSGGTGRNQPQHF
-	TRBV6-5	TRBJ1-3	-	TGTGCCAGCAGTTACTCTACCCGCTCTGGAAACACCATATATTTT	CASSYSTRSGNTIYF
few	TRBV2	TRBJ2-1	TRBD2	TGTGCCAGCAGATCCAGACTAGCGGGGGCCGAGCAGTTCTTC	CASRSRLAGAEQFF
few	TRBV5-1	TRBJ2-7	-	TGCGCCAGCCGTACAGAAGCCTACGAGCAGTACTTC	CASRTEAYEQYF
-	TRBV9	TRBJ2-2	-	TGTGCCAGCAGCGTAGCTCTTCCGGGACACCGGACCGGGGAGCTGTTTTTT	CASSVALPGHRTGELFF
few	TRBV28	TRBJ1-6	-	TGTGCCAGCAGTTCCGTTTCGGGAGGGCTGGGCTCACCCCTCCACTTT	CASSSVSGGLGSPLHF
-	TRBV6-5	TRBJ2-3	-	TGTGCCAGTGTTGGCGCGGCAGATACGCAGTATTTT	CASVGAADTQYF
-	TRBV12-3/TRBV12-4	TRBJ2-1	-	TGTGCCAGCAGTACCGGGCCGGGCAATGAGCAGTTCTTC	CASSTGPGNEQFF
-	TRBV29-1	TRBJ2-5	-	TGCAGCGGTCAGACGGCAGGCGAGACCCAGTACTTC	CSGQTAGETQYF
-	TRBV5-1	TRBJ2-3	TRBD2	TGCGCCAGCGCCAATGAGGGACTAGAGACAGATACGCAGTATTTT	CASANEGLETDTQYF
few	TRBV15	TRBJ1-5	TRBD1	TGTGCCACCAGCAGGACAGGGGGCATAAGCAATCAGCCCCAGCATTTT	CATSRTGGISNQPQHF
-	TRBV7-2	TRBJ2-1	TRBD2	TGTGCCAGCAGCTCTCCTCTAGCGGGATACAATGAGCAGTTCTTC	CASSSPLAGYNEQFF
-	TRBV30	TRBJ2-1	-	TGTGCCTGGAGTCAGGGCCCCCTTTATGAGCAGTTCTTC	CAWSQGPLYEQFF
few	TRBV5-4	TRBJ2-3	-	TGTGCCAGCAGCCCCGTCCCCGGGGTCGAGGGCACAGATACGCAGTATTTT	CASSPVPGVEGTDTQYF